This entry describes one T cell receptor (beta chain). Its antigen has not been determined. Base qualities are not provided; no much larger clone lies one nucleotide away. The source of the sample is a study of blood T cell repertoires in COVID-19 (TCRdb year 2020). Background for the entire study: The collaborator samples originated in the United States, Italy and Spain and spanned the acute and convalescent phases of COVID-19. Where HLA class I and class II types were available, the types were taken from metadata supplied by the sample provider, not from assay-based typing. The prospective study material was composed of cDNA or gDNA derived from T cells, B-cell-depleted T cells, or PBMCs. The dataset comprised deeply sampled blood TCRbeta repertoires from subjects exposed to, actively infected with, or recovered from COVID-19. The samples were drawn from two sources: the first 160 participants of the ongoing ImmuneRACE study, and 1,200 or so subjects contributed by 6 global collaborators. The repertoires were made available in a free public database intended to serve as a resource for research on the immune response to SARS-CoV-2. The sample metadata nearly always contained a de-identified subject ID, COVID-19 status, age in years and sex. Results and caveats for the whole study, not just this receptor: Clinical and demographic metadata were provided uncurated, with the amount varying by source and participant.

The collaborating institutions used their own protocols to collect whole blood in K2EDTA tubes. For TCRbeta analysis, collaborators shipped samples in one of three forms: frozen whole blood, isolated PBMCs, or DNA extracted from either of those sample types. TCRbeta CDR3 regions were amplified from genomic DNA by means of the immunoSEQ Assay, a bias-controlled multiplex PCR. In the paper's pipeline: Within the assay, amplification of reference gene primers was used to estimate how many nucleated cells each sample contained. Sequence reads were collapsed and filtered to measure the absolute abundance of every unique TCRbeta CDR3 rearrangement. For each sample, productive Simpson clonality was calculated by taking the square root of Simpson's diversity index across productive rearrangements. Imported from immuneACCESS, the table was reduced by TCRdb to in-frame sequences with V and J called. These copies leave out some clones; in studies compared against another copy, an unresolved V gene accounts for under half, and the cause of the remainder is not known. For V, J and clone size, that table is used; D and trimming come from the DNA. This sample lists over 300,000 clones; more than 80% were detected once. The ten most abundant clones make up 1.2% of the sample.

V sheds 3 bases and J sheds 2 bases, leaving 11 bases between their ends. Inclusive of the bounding cysteine and phenylalanine, the CDR3 is 14 residues long. The sequence is cut down to CDR3 DNA, 42 bases in frame from base 1. Per the germline V gene, SGHTA is the CDR1 and FQGNSA is the CDR2. The sequence derives from a man aged 40-49 years with acute or convalescent COVID-19. The sample consisted of peripheral blood. Rearrangement joined TRBV7-2 to TRBJ2-7; the D gene cannot be resolved reliably. In nucleotides, the sequence is TGTGCCAGCAGCTTGATGCGTAGCACCTACGAGCAGTACTTC. This gives the protein CASSLMRSTYEQYF. Reference TRBV7-2 and TRBJ2-7 genes cover what lies past the CDR3, so the full variable domain is GAGVSQSPSNKVTEKGKDVELRCDPISGHTALYWYRQSLGQGLEFLIYFQGNSAPDKSGLPSDRFSAERTGGSVSTLTIQRTQQEDSAVYLCASSLMRSTYEQYFGPGTRLTVT.